The T cell receptor (beta chain) described here comes from a study of T cells in tumors after PD-1 blockade. The overall study: No patient had prior checkpoint blockade, systemic immunosuppression, or radiotherapy within 4 weeks. Each patient got pembrolizumab 200 mg every 3 weeks or cemiplimab 350 mg every 2 weeks. Tumor samples yielded around 20-fold more depth than single-cell TCR sequencing. Study observations and caveats: About 40% of tumor TCR clonotypes were also found in blood.

Some clones are missing from TCRdb's copy, which holds only in-frame ones; the method was immunoSEQ multiplex PCR. The sample carries fewer than 15,000 clones, roughly two thirds recorded once. This CDR3 region has 15 residues. In germline, CDR1 is PRHDT, CDR2 FYEKMQ (reference sequence). V was clipped by 2 bases and J by 6 bases, with 16 bases between them. A single count supports this clone. The antigen is undetermined. The material was tumor tissue, obtained before anti-PD-1 treatment. This clonotype was sampled from a human donor with basal cell carcinoma. The V call is TRBV13, the J call TRBJ1-1; the D is unclear. The CDR3 sequence is CASSLTSVPSPEAFF. The CDR3, as DNA: TGTGCCAGCAGCTTAACGTCGGTCCCCTCCCCTGAAGCTTTCTTT.